Sequencing of this TCR beta chain was carried out in a study of blood T cell repertoires in COVID-19. Across the whole study: Material from acute and convalescent COVID-19 was sourced from the United States, Italy and Spain.

Cohorts were assigned according to the clinical history that participants reported. Recovered status in Cohort 3 required two negative PCRs, clearance, or symptom resolution. Germline CDR1 SNHLY, CDR2 FYNNEI. This CDR3 spans 16 amino acids. V dropped 2 bases and J dropped 5; count of bases not matched to a gene: 10. How the authors handled the data: Estimated nucleated cell counts came from reference gene primer amplification. Assay used: immunoSEQ multiplex PCR; TCRdb lists only in-frame clones, some missing. Clonal size and the V and J genes are those of that table, whereas D and trimming came from the DNA. Among roughly 190,000 clones listed, about 91% were seen once.

Source material: PBMCs or T cells enriched from blood (not recorded which). The receptor was isolated from a woman between 18 and 29 years old who had recovered from COVID-19. This sequence joins TRBV2 and TRBJ2-3; 7 bases line up with TRBD1. The CDR3 DNA sequence: TGTGCCAGCAGTGAACCCACAGGGGTCTTCGAAGATACGCAGTATTTT. It is translated as CASSEPTGVFEDTQYF. The full variable domain, in which reference TRBV2 and TRBJ2-3 provide the parts outside the CDR3, is EPEVTQTPSHQVTQMGQEVILRCVPISNHLYFYWYRQILGQKVEFLVSFYNNEISEKSEIFDDQFSVERPDGSNFTLKIRSTKLEDSAMYFCASSEPTGVFEDTQYFGPGTRLTVL.